A selection of T cell receptor beta chains follows, all from one sample in a study of technical replicates of blood from a few donors. Only in-frame clones appear in the TCRdb table, and some are missing; sequencing was by immunoSEQ multiplex PCR. The data contain roughly 79,000 clones, 95% to 96% of them singletons. The sample comprised T cells isolated from PBMCs. The source is a human donor in good health. Each CDR3 is given with its conserved first and last residue. The order of the fields is V gene, J gene, clone size, D gene, CDR3 protein, CDR3 DNA. The D gene is left open where the match is weak. Clone size is not always given. Where it is, it says once, few, many or a class for expanded clones.

>TRBV20-1|TRBJ2-7|.|.
CSAHSGYEQYF
TGCAGTGCTCACAGTGGATACGAGCAGTACTTC
>TRBV9|TRBJ1-5|once|.
CASSVDPGPSNQPQHF
TGTGCCAGCAGCGTAGATCCAGGGCCAAGCAATCAGCCCCAGCATTTT
>TRBV5-1|TRBJ1-2|.|TRBD1
CASNVGQEDYGYTF
TGCGCCAGCAACGTCGGACAGGAGGACTATGGCTACACCTTC
>TRBV27|TRBJ1-2|.|.
CASSSVGWGGDGYTF
TGTGCCAGCAGTTCCGTGGGGTGGGGAGGTGATGGCTACACCTTC
>TRBV28|TRBJ2-7|.|.
CATSIGAEQYF
TGTGCCACCAGCATAGGGGCCGAGCAGTACTTC
>TRBV13|TRBJ2-7|.|.
CASSFENYEQYF
TGTGCCAGCAGCTTCGAGAACTACGAGCAGTACTTC
>TRBV29-1|TRBJ2-1|.|.
CSVTQGPSSYNEQFF
TGCAGCGTTACACAGGGCCCTAGCTCCTACAATGAGCAGTTCTTC
>TRBV7-3|TRBJ1-1|.|.
CASSLDRVNTEAFF
TGTGCCAGCAGCTTGGACAGAGTGAACACTGAAGCTTTCTTT
>TRBV5-6|TRBJ2-1|.|.
CASSAGTGFAYNEQFF
TGTGCCAGCAGCGCCGGAACAGGATTCGCTTACAATGAGCAGTTCTTC
>TRBV6-6|TRBJ2-7|once|.
CASSDREQYF
TGTGCCAGCAGTGACAGGGAGCAGTACTTC
>TRBV11-2|TRBJ2-2|.|.
CASSQALSGELFF
TGTGCCAGCAGCCAGGCCTTATCAGGGGAGCTGTTTTTT
>TRBV7-2|TRBJ2-3|.|TRBD2
CASSLGLAMNLPDTQYF
TGTGCCAGCAGCTTAGGACTAGCGATGAATCTCCCAGATACGCAGTATTTT
>TRBV9|TRBJ2-1|.|TRBD2
CASSVWGGDNEQFF
TGTGCCAGCAGCGTATGGGGGGGGGACAATGAGCAGTTCTTC
>TRBV6-1|TRBJ1-5|.|TRBD1
CASTQGELMGQPQHF
TGTGCCAGCACCCAGGGGGAGTTGATGGGTCAGCCCCAGCATTTT
>TRBV28|TRBJ1-2|.|TRBD1
CASTRGQGTYGYTF
TGTGCCAGCACGCGGGGACAGGGAACCTATGGCTACACCTTC
>TRBV30|TRBJ1-2|.|.
CAWTRGEGYGYTF
TGTGCCTGGACCCGGGGAGAGGGCTATGGCTACACCTTC
>TRBV9|TRBJ2-2|.|TRBD1
CASSVQGGTLRTGELFF
TGTGCCAGCAGCGTACAAGGGGGCACCCTAAGGACCGGGGAGCTGTTTTTT
>TRBV28|TRBJ2-3|.|.
CASNMLVARGGGTDTQYF
TGTGCCAGCAACATGTTGGTCGCGCGGGGTGGAGGCACAGATACGCAGTATTTT
>TRBV14|TRBJ2-3|.|TRBD2
CASSQDRIAGITDTQYF
TGTGCCAGCAGCCAAGATCGGATAGCGGGGATCACAGATACGCAGTATTTT
>TRBV10-3|TRBJ1-2|.|.
CAISESILQANYGYTF
TGTGCCATCAGTGAGTCCATTTTGCAGGCCAACTATGGCTACACCTTC
>TRBV27|TRBJ2-7|.|.
CASSLVLGSEQYF
TGTGCCAGCAGTTTGGTACTCGGTTCCGAGCAGTACTTC
>TRBV6-5|TRBJ2-7|once|.
CASSYLYEQYF
TGTGCCAGCAGTTACCTATACGAGCAGTACTTC
>TRBV11-1|TRBJ2-1|.|TRBD2
CASSFLAGVFGEQFF
TGTGCCAGCAGTTTTCTAGCGGGAGTGTTCGGGGAGCAGTTCTTC
>TRBV7-6|TRBJ2-1|.|TRBD1
CASSLAPGQGIEQFF
TGTGCCAGCAGCTTAGCTCCGGGACAGGGGATTGAGCAGTTCTTC
>TRBV30|TRBJ1-1|.|.
CAWSVPAQDPFAFF
TGTGCCTGGAGTGTACCCGCACAGGATCCTTTTGCTTTCTTT
>TRBV29-1|TRBJ2-1|.|.
CSVRLDSYNEQFF
TGCAGCGTTCGACTCGATTCCTACAATGAGCAGTTCTTC
>TRBV15|TRBJ1-5|.|TRBD1
CATSRDRGQNQPQHF
TGTGCCACCAGCAGAGATAGGGGACAGAACCAGCCCCAGCATTTT
>TRBV6-5|TRBJ1-1|few|.
CASTGRGAEAFF
TGTGCCAGCACGGGGAGGGGTGCTGAAGCTTTCTTT
>TRBV19|TRBJ2-5|.|.
CASSISITQETQYF
TGTGCCAGTAGTATTAGTATCACCCAAGAGACCCAGTACTTC
>TRBV28|TRBJ2-1|.|.
CASSFLTGSSYNEQFF
TGTGCCAGCAGTTTTCTCACAGGGAGTTCCTACAATGAGCAGTTCTTC
>TRBV7-2|TRBJ2-5|.|TRBD1
CASSYQGAETQYF
TGTGCCAGCAGCTATCAGGGGGCCGAGACCCAGTACTTC
>TRBV7-2|TRBJ1-5|.|TRBD1
CASSPPGQDQPQHF
TGTGCCAGCAGCCCCCCGGGACAGGATCAGCCCCAGCATTTT
>TRBV30|TRBJ2-1|.|.
CAWRDTYNEQFF
TGTGCCTGGAGGGACACCTACAATGAGCAGTTCTTC
>TRBV6-6|TRBJ2-5|.|TRBD2
CASSYYSGSGETQYF
TGTGCCAGCAGTTACTATAGCGGGAGTGGGGAGACCCAGTACTTC
>TRBV5-8|TRBJ2-5|.|.
CASSSRQVETQYF
TGTGCCAGCAGCTCAAGACAGGTAGAGACCCAGTACTTC
>TRBV28|TRBJ1-3|.|.
CASSFFSFVGAAGNTIYF
TGTGCCAGCAGTTTCTTTAGCTTTGTGGGGGCGGCTGGAAACACCATATATTTT
>TRBV9|TRBJ2-3|.|TRBD2
CASSVGAGGTDTQYF
TGTGCCAGCAGCGTAGGAGCGGGAGGGACAGATACGCAGTATTTT
>TRBV7-5|TRBJ2-1|.|.
CARSFKVPRQGAGEQFF
TGTGCCAGAAGCTTTAAGGTTCCGAGACAGGGGGCAGGTGAGCAGTTCTTC
>TRBV27|TRBJ2-7|.|.
CASSSSPSYEQYF
TGTGCCAGCAGTTCCTCCCCCTCCTACGAGCAGTACTTC
>TRBV9|TRBJ2-7|.|TRBD2
CASSGGAGSEQYF
TGTGCCAGCAGCGGGGGAGCGGGAAGCGAGCAGTACTTC
>TRBV7-9|TRBJ2-7|.|.
CASSSGTEQYF
TGTGCCAGCAGCTCTGGGACAGAGCAGTACTTC
>TRBV28|TRBJ2-3|.|.
CASSLIGGTDTQYF
TGTGCCAGCAGTCTAATAGGGGGTACAGATACGCAGTATTTT
>TRBV7-2|TRBJ2-1|.|TRBD1
CASSLAGTGWDEQFF
TGTGCCAGCAGCTTAGCCGGGACAGGGTGGGATGAGCAGTTCTTC
>TRBV28|TRBJ2-7|.|TRBD2
CASSRLAEAAEQYF
TGTGCCAGCAGTCGACTAGCGGAGGCTGCCGAGCAGTACTTC
>TRBV6-5|TRBJ1-2|.|TRBD1
CASTRGRDVFDYTF
TGTGCCAGTACTAGGGGGCGTGATGTTTTTGACTACACCTTC
>TRBV25-1|TRBJ2-7|.|TRBD2
CASSVPGGLEQYF
TGTGCCAGCAGTGTGCCGGGAGGGTTAGAGCAGTACTTC
>TRBV6-5|TRBJ1-5|.|.
CASSLSVSEPQHF
TGTGCCAGCAGTTTATCGGTGAGTGAGCCCCAGCATTTT
>TRBV4-2|TRBJ2-7|.|TRBD2
CASSPGLAGDEQYF
TGTGCCAGCAGCCCCGGACTAGCGGGAGACGAGCAGTACTTC
>TRBV7-8|TRBJ2-1|.|.
CASSLAEFSYNEQFF
TGTGCCAGCAGCTTAGCGGAGTTTTCCTACAATGAGCAGTTCTTC
>TRBV6-6|TRBJ2-7|.|TRBD2
CASSQTSSGQYF
TGTGCCAGCAGCCAGACTAGCTCTGGGCAGTACTTC
>TRBV7-5|TRBJ2-4|once|.
CVRSERQPKNIQYF
TGTGTCAGAAGCGAAAGACAGCCCAAAAACATTCAGTACTTC
>TRBV27|TRBJ2-5|.|.
CASSLVPMETQYF
TGTGCCAGCAGTTTAGTTCCAATGGAGACCCAGTACTTC
>TRBV20-1|TRBJ2-7|.|.
CSAFREYEQYF
TGCAGCGCCTTTCGGGAGTACGAGCAGTACTTC